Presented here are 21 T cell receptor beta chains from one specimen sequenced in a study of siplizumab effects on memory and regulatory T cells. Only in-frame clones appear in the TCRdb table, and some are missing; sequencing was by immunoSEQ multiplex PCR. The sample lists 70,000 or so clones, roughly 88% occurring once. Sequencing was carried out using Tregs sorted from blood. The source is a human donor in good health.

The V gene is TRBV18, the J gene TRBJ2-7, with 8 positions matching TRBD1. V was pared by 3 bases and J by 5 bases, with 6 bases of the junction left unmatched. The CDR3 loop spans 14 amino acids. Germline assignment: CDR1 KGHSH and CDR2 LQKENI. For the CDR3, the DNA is TGTGCCAGCTCACCCCGACAGGGGAACCACGAGCAGTACTTC. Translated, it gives CASSPRQGNHEQYF.

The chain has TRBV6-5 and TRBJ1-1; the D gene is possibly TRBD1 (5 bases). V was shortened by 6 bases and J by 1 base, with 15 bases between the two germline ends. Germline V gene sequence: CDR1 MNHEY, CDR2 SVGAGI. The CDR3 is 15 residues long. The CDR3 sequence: CASRRTGLTNTEAFF. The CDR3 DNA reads TGTGCCAGCAGGAGAACGGGACTGACGAACACTGAAGCTTTCTTT.

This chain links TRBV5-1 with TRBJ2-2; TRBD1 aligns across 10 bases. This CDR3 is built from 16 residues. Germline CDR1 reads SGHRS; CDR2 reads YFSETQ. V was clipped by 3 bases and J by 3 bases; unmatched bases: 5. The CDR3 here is CASSWTGGKDTGELFF. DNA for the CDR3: TGCGCCAGCAGCTGGACAGGGGGGAAGGACACCGGGGAGCTGTTTTTT.

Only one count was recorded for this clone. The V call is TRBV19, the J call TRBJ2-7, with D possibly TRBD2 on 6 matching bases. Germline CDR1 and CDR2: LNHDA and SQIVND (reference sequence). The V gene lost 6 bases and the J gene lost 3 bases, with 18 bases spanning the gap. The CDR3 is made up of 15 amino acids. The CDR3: CASSRAGGVYYEQYF. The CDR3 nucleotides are TGTGCCAGTAGCCGGGCCGGCGGGGTCTACTACGAGCAGTACTTC.

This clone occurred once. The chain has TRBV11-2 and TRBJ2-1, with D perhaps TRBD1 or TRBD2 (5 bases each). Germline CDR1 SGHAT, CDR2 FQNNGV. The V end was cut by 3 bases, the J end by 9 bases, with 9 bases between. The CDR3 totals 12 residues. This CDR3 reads CASSFSGGEQFF. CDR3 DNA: TGTGCCAGCAGCTTCTCTGGGGGTGAGCAGTTCTTC.

CDR3 sequence: CASRWTASVSSYEQYF. For the CDR3, the DNA is TGTGCCAGCAGGTGGACAGCTAGCGTTAGCTCCTACGAGCAGTACTTC. This chain uses TRBV5-5 with TRBJ2-7; D is possibly TRBD1 or TRBD2 (6 bases each). CDR1 is SGHKS, CDR2 YYEKEE, per germline (reference sequence). V lost 5 bases and J lost 0, with 18 bases in between. This CDR3 contains 16 residues. The full variable domain, completed using reference TRBV5-5 and TRBJ2-7, is DAGVTQSPTHLIKTRGQQVTLRCSPISGHKSVSWYQQVLGQGPQFIFQYYEKEERGRGNFPDRFSARQFPNYSSELNVNALLLGDSALYLCASRWTASVSSYEQYFGPGTRLTVT.

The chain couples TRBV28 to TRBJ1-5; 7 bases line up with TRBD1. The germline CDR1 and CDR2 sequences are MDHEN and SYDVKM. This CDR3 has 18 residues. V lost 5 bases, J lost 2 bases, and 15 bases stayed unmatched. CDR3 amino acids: CASSNLQTGRKGNQPQHF. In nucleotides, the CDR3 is TGTGCCAGCAGTAACCTACAGACAGGGAGAAAGGGCAATCAGCCCCAGCATTTT.

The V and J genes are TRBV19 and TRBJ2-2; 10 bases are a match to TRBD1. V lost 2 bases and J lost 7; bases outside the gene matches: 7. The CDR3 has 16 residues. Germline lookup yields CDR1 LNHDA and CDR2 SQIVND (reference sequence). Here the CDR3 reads CASSIMTGGAGGELFF. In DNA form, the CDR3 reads TGTGCCAGTAGTATAATGACAGGGGGCGCCGGCGGGGAGCTGTTTTTT.

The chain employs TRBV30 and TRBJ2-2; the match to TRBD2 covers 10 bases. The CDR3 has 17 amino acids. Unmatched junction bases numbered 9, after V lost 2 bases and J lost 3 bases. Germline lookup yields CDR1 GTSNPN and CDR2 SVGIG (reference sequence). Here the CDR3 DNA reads TGTGCCTGGAGTTCATGGCTAGCGGGAGTCGACACCGGGGAGCTGTTTTTT. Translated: CAWSSWLAGVDTGELFF.

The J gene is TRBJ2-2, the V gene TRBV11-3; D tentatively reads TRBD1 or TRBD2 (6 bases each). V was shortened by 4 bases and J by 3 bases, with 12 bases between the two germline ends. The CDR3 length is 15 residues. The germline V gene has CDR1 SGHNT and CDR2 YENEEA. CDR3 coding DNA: TGTGCCAGCAGCTCTGGGGGGCGGTACACCGGGGAGCTGTTTTTT. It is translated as CASSSGGRYTGELFF.

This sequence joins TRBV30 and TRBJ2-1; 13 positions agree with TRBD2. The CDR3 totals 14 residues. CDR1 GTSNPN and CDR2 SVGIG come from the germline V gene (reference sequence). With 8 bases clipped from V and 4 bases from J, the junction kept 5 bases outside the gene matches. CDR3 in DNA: TGTGCCGCCAAACTAGCGGGAGGGTACAATGAGCAGTTCTTC. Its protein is CAAKLAGGYNEQFF.

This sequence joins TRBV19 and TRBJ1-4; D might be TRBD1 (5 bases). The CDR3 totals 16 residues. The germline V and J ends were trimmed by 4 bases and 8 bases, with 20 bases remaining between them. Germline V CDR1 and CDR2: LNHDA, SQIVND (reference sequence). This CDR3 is CASSNRPVGAVEKLFF. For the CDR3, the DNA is TGTGCCAGTAGTAACCGACCCGTAGGGGCTGTAGAAAAACTGTTTTTT.

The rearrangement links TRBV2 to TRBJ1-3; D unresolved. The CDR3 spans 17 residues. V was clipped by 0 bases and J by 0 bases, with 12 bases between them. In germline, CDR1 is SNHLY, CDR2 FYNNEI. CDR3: CASSEARGRASGNTIYF. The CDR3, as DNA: TGTGCCAGCAGTGAAGCGCGTGGGAGGGCCTCTGGAAACACCATATATTTT.

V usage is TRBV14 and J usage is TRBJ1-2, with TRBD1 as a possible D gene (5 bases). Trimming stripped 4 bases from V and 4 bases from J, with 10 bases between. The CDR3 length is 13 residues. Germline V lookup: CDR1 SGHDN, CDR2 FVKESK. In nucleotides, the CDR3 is TGTGCCAGCAGCCGAAGGGGCGGCTATGGCTACACCTTC. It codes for CASSRRGGYGYTF.

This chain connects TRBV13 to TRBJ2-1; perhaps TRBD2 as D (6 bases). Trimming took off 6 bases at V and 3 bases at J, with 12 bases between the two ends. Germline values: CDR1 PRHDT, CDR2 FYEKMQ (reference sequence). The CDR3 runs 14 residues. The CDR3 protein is CASSLPEGYNEQFF. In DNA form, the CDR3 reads TGTGCCAGCAGTCTTCCGGAGGGCTACAATGAGCAGTTCTTC. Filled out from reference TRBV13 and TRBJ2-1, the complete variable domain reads AAGVIQSPRHLIKEKRETATLKCYPIPRHDTVYWYQQGPGQDPQFLISFYEKMQSDKGSIPDRFSAQQFSDYHSELNMSSLELGDSALYFCASSLPEGYNEQFFGPGTRLTVL.

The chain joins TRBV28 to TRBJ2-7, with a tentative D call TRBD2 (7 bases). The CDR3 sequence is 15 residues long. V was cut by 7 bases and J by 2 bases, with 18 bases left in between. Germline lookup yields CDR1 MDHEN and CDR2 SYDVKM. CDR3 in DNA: TGTGCCAGCACCGATCCCGGCGGGGGCACCTACGAGCAGTACTTC. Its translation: CASTDPGGGTYEQYF.

The DNA for the CDR3 is TGTGCCAGCTCACCCCGTAGGGTTGAGGAAAAACTGTTTTTT. This codes for CASSPRRVEEKLFF. The V gene is TRBV18, the J gene TRBJ1-4; D is undetermined. The germline V and J ends were trimmed by 3 bases and 8 bases, with 13 bases remaining between them. The germline V gene encodes CDR1 KGHSH and CDR2 LQKENI. The CDR3 totals 14 residues.

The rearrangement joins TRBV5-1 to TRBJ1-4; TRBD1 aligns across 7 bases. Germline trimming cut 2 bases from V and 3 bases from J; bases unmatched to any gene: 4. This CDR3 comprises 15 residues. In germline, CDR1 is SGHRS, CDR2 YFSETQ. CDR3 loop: CASSFRGTANEKLFF. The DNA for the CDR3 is TGCGCCAGCAGCTTTCGGGGGACAGCTAATGAAAAACTGTTTTTT.

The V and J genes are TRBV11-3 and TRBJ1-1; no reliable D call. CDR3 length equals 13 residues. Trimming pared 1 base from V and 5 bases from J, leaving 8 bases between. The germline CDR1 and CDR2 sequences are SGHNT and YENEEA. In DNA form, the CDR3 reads TGTGCCAGCAGCTTAGCCGCTGGGACTGAAGCTTTCTTT. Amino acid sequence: CASSLAAGTEAFF.

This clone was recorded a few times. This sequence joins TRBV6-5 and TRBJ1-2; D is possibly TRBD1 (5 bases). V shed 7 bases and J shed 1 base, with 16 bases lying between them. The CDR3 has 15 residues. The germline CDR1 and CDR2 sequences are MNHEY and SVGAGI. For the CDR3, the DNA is TGTGCCAGCACCGTGGGGCCCATCGTTAACTATGGCTACACCTTC. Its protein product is CASTVGPIVNYGYTF.

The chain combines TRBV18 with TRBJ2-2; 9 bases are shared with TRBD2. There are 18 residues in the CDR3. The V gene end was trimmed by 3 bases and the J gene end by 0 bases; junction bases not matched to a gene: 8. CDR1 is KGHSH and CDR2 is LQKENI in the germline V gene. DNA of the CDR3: TGTGCCAGCTCACCCGCCCGACTAGCGGTAACGAACACCGGGGAGCTGTTTTTT. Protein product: CASSPARLAVTNTGELFF.